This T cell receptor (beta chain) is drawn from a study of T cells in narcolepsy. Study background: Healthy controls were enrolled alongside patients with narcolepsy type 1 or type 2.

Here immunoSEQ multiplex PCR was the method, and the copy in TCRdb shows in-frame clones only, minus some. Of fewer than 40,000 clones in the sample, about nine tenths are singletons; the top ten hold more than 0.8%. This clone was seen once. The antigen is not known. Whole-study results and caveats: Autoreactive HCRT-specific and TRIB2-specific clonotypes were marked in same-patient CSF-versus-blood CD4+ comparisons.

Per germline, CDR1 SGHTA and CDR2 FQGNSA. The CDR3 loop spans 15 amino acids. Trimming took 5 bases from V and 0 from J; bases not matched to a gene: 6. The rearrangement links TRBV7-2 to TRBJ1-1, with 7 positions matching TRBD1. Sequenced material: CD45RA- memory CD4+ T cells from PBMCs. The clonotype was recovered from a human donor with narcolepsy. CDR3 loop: CASSLRTGMNTEAFF. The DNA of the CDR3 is TGTGCCAGCAGCCTAAGGACAGGAATGAACACTGAAGCTTTCTTT. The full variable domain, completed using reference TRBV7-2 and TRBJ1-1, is GAGVSQSPSNKVTEKGKDVELRCDPISGHTALYWYRQSLGQGLEFLIYFQGNSAPDKSGLPSDRFSAERTGGSVSTLTIQRTQQEDSAVYLCASSLRTGMNTEAFFGQGTRLTVV.